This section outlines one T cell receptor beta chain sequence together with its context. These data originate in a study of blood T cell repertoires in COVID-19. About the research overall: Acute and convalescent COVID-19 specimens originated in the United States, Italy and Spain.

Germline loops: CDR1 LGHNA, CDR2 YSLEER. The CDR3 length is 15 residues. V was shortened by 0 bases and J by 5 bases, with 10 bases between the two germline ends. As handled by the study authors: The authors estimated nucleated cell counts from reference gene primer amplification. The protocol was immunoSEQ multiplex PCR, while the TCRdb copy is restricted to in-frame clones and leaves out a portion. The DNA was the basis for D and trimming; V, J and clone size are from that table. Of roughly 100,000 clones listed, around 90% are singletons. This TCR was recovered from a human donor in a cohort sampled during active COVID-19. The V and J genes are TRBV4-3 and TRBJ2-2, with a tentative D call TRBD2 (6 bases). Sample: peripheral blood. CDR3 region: CASSQEGRGTGELFF. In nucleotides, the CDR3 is TGCGCCAGCAGCCAAGAGGGCCGGGGGACCGGGGAGCTGTTTTTT.